This note documents a single TCR beta chain sequence. Its antigen remains undetermined. No base-level quality is on record; no much larger clone is a single base apart. To sequence the TCRbeta CDR3 region, genomic DNA was isolated from the sorted cells. The immunoSEQ Assay was used for sequencing of TCRbeta CDR3 regions. Imported from immuneACCESS, the table was reduced by TCRdb to in-frame sequences with V and J called. These copies leave out some clones; in studies compared against another copy, an unresolved V gene accounts for under half, and the cause of the remainder is not known. Within this sample are fewer than 75,000 clones, with roughly 90% of them counted one time only. The top ten clones comprise over 2.5% of the sample. The germline V gene specifies MDHEN as CDR1 and SYDVKM as CDR2. V and J are truncated by 11 bases and 1 base respectively, leaving an intervening sequence of 6 bases. There are 11 amino acids in the CDR3, from cysteine to phenylalanine inclusive. CDR3 DNA is the only sequence kept; it has 33 bases, read in frame from the first base.

This record belongs to a study of OX40 agonist ivuxolimab in advanced cancers. Background for the entire study: Ivuxolimab, which targeted the costimulatory receptor OX40 (CD134), was an agonistic, fully human IgG2 monoclonal antibody. Intravenous ivuxolimab was administered to patients every 2 weeks at six dose levels: 0.01, 0.1, 0.3, 1.5, 3 and 10 mg/kg. Of the approximately 50 dose-escalation patients, hepatocellular carcinoma was present in about 20, melanoma in roughly 15, renal cell carcinoma in 9 and head and neck cancer in 9. In the dose-escalation cohort, around 80% of patients were male, and the mean age was 60 years with a range of roughly 20 to 79. Patients were allowed to have had prior anti-PD-1, anti-PD-L1 or anti-CTLA-4 therapy, and approximately 40% of the dose-escalation patients had previously received checkpoint inhibitors. Partial responses occurred in three dose-escalation patients, of whom one had hepatocellular carcinoma and two had cutaneous melanoma. The point of sequencing TCRbeta in the periphery was to test whether ivuxolimab changed TCR sequence diversity and drove clonal T-cell expansion. The paper describes the monotherapy dose-escalation part (N of about 52 patients) of the phase I trial of ivuxolimab.

Patients with autoimmune disease history or receiving systemic immunosuppression were excluded from the trial. In every dose cohort, peripheral blood was drawn for TCR sequencing at baseline, cycle 4 day 1, and cycle 7 day 1. Samples were obtained from an open-label, multicenter, first-in-human phase I dose-escalation trial of ivuxolimab. Adults with locally advanced or metastatic head and neck squamous cell, hepatocellular, melanoma or renal cell carcinoma were enrolled in the trial. Before TCR sequencing, CD4+ T cells and CD8+ T cells were sorted from peripheral blood as separate populations. The research as a whole found: Partial responders in the 0.1-3.0 mg/kg groups had among the lowest normalized peripheral clonal expansion, especially among CD8+ T cells. Low levels of normalized T-cell clonal expansion were also seen in some patients who did not respond. Which antigens the clonally expanded peripheral T cells were specific for was not determined. At doses from 0.1 to 3.0 mg/kg, clonal expansion was seen in both CD4+ and CD8+ blood T cells between baseline and week 6. On average, CD8+ T cells showed more expanded clones than CD4+ T cells after ivuxolimab.

Source: CD4+ or CD8+ T cells sorted from blood, taken in a trial of the OX40 agonist ivuxolimab. This sequence originates from an adult with an advanced solid tumor such as melanoma, head and neck, liver or kidney cancer. The V and J genes are TRBV28 and TRBJ1-5; no D gene can be assigned with confidence. The DNA sequence follows: TGTGCCTTGGGGAGCAATCAGCCCCAGCATTTT. The resulting protein is CALGSNQPQHF.